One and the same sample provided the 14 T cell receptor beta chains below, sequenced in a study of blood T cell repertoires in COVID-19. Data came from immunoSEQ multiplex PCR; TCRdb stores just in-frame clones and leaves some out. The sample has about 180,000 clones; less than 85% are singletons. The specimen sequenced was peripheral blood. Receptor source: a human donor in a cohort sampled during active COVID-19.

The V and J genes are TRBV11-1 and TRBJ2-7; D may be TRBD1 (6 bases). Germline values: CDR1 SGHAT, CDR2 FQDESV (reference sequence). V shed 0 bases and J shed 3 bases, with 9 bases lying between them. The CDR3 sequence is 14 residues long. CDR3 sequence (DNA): TGTGCCAGCAGCTTAGCCGGGACAAGCTACGAGCAGTACTTC. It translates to CASSLAGTSYEQYF.

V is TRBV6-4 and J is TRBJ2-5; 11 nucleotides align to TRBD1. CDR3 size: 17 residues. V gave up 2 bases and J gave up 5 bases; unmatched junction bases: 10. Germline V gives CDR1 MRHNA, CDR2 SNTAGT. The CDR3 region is CASSDPTGQGVVETQYF. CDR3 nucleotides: TGTGCCAGCAGTGACCCGACGGGACAGGGGGTGGTGGAGACCCAGTACTTC.

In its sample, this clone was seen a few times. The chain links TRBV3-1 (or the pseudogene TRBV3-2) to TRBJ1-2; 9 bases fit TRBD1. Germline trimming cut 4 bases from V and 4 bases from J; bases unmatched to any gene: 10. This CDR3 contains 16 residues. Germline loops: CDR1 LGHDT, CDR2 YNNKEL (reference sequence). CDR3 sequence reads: CASSPIPGQGSYGYTF. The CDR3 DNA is TGTGCCAGCAGCCCGATCCCGGGACAGGGTAGCTATGGCTACACCTTC.

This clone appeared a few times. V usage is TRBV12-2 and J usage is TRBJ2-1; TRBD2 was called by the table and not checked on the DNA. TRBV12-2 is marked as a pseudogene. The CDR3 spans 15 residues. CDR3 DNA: TGTGCAAGTCGGGTCCCGGGACTTGACTACAATGAGCAGTTCTTC. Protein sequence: CASRVPGLDYNEQFF.

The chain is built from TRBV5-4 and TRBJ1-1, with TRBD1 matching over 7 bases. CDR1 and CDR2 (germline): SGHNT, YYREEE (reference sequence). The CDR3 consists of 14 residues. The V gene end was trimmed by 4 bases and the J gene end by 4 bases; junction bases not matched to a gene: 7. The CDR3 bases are TGTGCCAGCAGCATACAGGGGACGGGCACTGAAGCTTTCTTT. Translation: CASSIQGTGTEAFF.

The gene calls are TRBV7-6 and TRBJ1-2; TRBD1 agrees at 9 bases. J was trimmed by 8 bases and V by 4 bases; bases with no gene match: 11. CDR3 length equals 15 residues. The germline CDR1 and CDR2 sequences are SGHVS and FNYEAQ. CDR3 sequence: CASSSRPGTGFGYTF. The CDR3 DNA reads TGTGCCAGCAGCTCACGTCCCGGGACAGGGTTCGGCTACACCTTC.

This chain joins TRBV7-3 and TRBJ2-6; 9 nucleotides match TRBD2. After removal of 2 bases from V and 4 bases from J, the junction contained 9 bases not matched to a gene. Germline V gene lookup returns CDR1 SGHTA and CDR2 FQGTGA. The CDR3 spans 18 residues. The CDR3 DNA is TGTGCCAGCAGCTTAGGAGCGGGGGGTGTATCAGGGGCCAACGTCCTGACTTTC. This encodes CASSLGAGGVSGANVLTF.

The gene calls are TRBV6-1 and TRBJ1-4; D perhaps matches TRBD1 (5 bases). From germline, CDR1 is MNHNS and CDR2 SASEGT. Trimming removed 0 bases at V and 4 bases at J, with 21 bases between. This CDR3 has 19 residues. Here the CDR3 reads CASSEAWWKGLRGNEKLFF. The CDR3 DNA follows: TGTGCCAGCAGTGAAGCGTGGTGGAAGGGGCTCCGAGGTAATGAAAAACTGTTTTTT.

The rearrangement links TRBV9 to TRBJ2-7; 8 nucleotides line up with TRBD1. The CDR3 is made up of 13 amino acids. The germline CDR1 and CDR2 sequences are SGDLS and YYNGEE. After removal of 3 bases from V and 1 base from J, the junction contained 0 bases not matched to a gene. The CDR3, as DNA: TGTGCCAGCAGCGGACAGGGGTCCTACGAGCAGTACTTC. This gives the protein CASSGQGSYEQYF.

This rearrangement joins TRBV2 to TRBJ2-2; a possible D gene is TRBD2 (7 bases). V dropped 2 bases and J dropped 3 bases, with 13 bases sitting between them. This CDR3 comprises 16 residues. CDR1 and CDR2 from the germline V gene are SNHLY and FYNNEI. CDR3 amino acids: CASSESRGADTGELFF. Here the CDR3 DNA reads TGTGCCAGCAGTGAATCTCGGGGGGCCGACACCGGGGAGCTGTTTTTT.

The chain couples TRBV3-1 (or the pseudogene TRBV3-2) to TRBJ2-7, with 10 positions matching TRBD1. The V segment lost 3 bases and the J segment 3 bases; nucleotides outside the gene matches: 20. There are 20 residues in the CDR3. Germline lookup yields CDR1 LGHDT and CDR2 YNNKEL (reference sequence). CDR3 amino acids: CASSHTGQGHYLALYYEQYF. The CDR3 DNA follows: TGTGCCAGCAGCCACACGGGACAGGGGCATTATTTAGCTCTCTACTACGAGCAGTACTTC.

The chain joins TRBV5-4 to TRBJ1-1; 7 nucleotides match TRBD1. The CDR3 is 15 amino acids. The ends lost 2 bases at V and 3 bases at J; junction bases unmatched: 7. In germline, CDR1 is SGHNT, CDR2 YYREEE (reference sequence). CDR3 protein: CASSFLDRVDTEAFF. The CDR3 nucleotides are TGTGCCAGCAGCTTTCTCGACAGGGTCGACACTGAAGCTTTCTTT.

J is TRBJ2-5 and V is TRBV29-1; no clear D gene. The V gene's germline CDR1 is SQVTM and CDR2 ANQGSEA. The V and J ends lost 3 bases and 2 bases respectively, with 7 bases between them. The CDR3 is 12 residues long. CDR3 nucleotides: TGCAGCGTTGACCGCACTCAAGAGACCCAGTACTTC. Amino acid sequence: CSVDRTQETQYF.

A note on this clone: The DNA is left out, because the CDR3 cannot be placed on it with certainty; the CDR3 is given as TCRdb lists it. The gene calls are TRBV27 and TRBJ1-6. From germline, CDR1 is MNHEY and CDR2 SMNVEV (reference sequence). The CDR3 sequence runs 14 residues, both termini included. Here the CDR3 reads CASSTSGSNSPLHF.